A selection of T cell receptor beta chains follows, all from one sample in a study of T cell responses to AZD1222 COVID-19 vaccine. TCRdb's copy holds only in-frame clones and misses some; the assay was immunoSEQ multiplex PCR. The table lists under 100,000 clones, just over 90% of them singletons. The source material was peripheral blood, sampled on day 0 of MenACWY control vaccination. These receptors all stem from an adult in good health. The CDR3 runs from the conserved cysteine through the conserved F or W. The D gene is left open where the match is weak. Not every row has a clone size; where given, it reads once, few, many or a size class.

size: -
D: -
J: TRBJ1-1
V: TRBV15
CDR3: CATSRNTDTEAFF
DNA: TGTGCCACCAGCAGGAACACCGACACTGAAGCTTTCTTT

size: -
D: TRBD2
J: TRBJ2-1
V: TRBV3-1/TRBV3-2
CDR3: CASSRTSEQNEQFF
DNA: TGTGCCAGCAGCCGGACTAGCGAACAAAATGAGCAGTTCTTC

size: -
D: -
J: TRBJ1-1
V: TRBV5-4
CDR3: CASSLPGMVEAFF
DNA: TGTGCCAGCAGCTTGCCAGGGATGGTTGAAGCTTTCTTT

size: -
D: TRBD1
J: TRBJ1-1
V: TRBV5-1
CDR3: CASSPTGVNTEAFF
DNA: TGCGCCAGCAGCCCAACAGGGGTGAACACTGAAGCTTTCTTT

size: -
D: -
J: TRBJ1-2
V: TRBV4-3
CDR3: CASSQDFPGVGYTF
DNA: TGCGCCAGCAGCCAAGATTTTCCGGGGGTGGGCTACACCTTC

size: -
D: -
J: TRBJ2-1
V: TRBV24-1
CDR3: CATSAGSSYNEQFF
DNA: TGTGCCACCAGTGCGGGCAGCTCCTACAATGAGCAGTTCTTC

size: -
D: -
J: TRBJ1-1
V: TRBV6-2/TRBV6-3
CDR3: CASSYSRGNEAFF
DNA: TGTGCCAGCAGTTACTCGAGGGGCAATGAAGCTTTCTTT

size: -
D: -
J: TRBJ2-7
V: TRBV28
CDR3: CASRSNYEQYF
DNA: TGTGCCAGCAGGTCAAATTACGAGCAGTACTTC

size: -
D: TRBD1
J: TRBJ2-7
V: TRBV28
CDR3: CASRSGGETYEQYF
DNA: TGTGCCAGCAGGTCAGGGGGCGAAACCTACGAGCAGTACTTC

size: few
D: -
J: TRBJ2-3
V: TRBV12-3/TRBV12-4
CDR3: CASRSLTDTQYF
DNA: TGTGCCAGCAGATCTCTCACAGATACGCAGTATTTT

size: -
D: TRBD1
J: TRBJ1-2
V: TRBV4-3
CDR3: CASSQDMPGQGRGYGYTF
DNA: TGCGCCAGCAGCCAAGATATGCCGGGACAGGGACGGGGCTATGGCTACACCTTC

size: -
D: TRBD2
J: TRBJ2-1
V: TRBV6-5
CDR3: CASRTSGGAVEQFF
DNA: TGTGCCAGCAGGACTAGCGGGGGGGCGGTTGAGCAGTTCTTC

size: -
D: -
J: TRBJ2-2
V: TRBV5-1
CDR3: CASSWQNTGELFF
DNA: TGCGCCAGCAGCTGGCAGAACACCGGGGAGCTGTTTTTT

size: -
D: -
J: TRBJ1-2
V: TRBV6-2/TRBV6-3
CDR3: CASSYPDTSANYGYTF
DNA: TGTGCCAGCAGTTACCCGGACACCTCTGCTAACTATGGCTACACCTTC

size: -
D: -
J: TRBJ1-2
V: TRBV28
CDR3: CASSNPGPYGYTF
DNA: TGTGCCAGCAGTAACCCCGGCCCTTATGGCTACACCTTC

size: -
D: TRBD1
J: TRBJ2-2
V: TRBV7-2
CDR3: CASSKDRVAGELFF
DNA: TGTGCCAGCAGCAAAGACAGGGTAGCCGGGGAGCTGTTTTTT

size: -
D: -
J: TRBJ2-3
V: TRBV24-1
CDR3: CATSDAGSLSTDTQYF
DNA: TGTGCCACCAGTGATGCAGGGAGTCTTAGCACAGATACGCAGTATTTT

size: -
D: -
J: TRBJ2-7
V: TRBV7-9
CDR3: CASSLETTGVEQYF
DNA: TGTGCCAGCAGCTTAGAGACCACAGGTGTCGAGCAGTACTTC

size: -
D: -
J: TRBJ2-7
V: TRBV19
CDR3: CASSRGVLGEQYF
DNA: TGTGCCAGTAGTAGGGGAGTCCTCGGCGAGCAGTACTTC

size: -
D: -
J: TRBJ2-5
V: TRBV5-4
CDR3: CASSPAGQYQETQYF
DNA: TGTGCCAGCAGCCCGGCGGGCCAGTACCAAGAGACCCAGTACTTC

size: once
D: -
J: TRBJ1-6
V: TRBV6-2/TRBV6-3
CDR3: CASSYSTPGFSPLHF
DNA: TGTGCCAGCAGTTACTCGACACCAGGGTTCTCACCCCTCCACTTT

size: -
D: -
J: TRBJ1-1
V: TRBV4-3
CDR3: CASSLTGRNTEAFF
DNA: TGCGCCAGCAGCCTAACAGGTAGAAACACTGAAGCTTTCTTT

size: -
D: -
J: TRBJ1-5
V: TRBV24-1
CDR3: CATSGGGWGGNQPQHF
DNA: TGTGCCACGAGTGGCGGTGGATGGGGTGGCAATCAGCCCCAGCATTTT

size: -
D: TRBD2
J: TRBJ2-3
V: TRBV10-3
CDR3: CAISAPGLAAQYF
DNA: TGTGCCATCAGTGCGCCGGGACTAGCGGCGCAGTATTTT

size: -
D: -
J: TRBJ1-5
V: TRBV7-9
CDR3: CASSLSRGNQPQHF
DNA: TGTGCCAGCAGCTTAAGCCGGGGCAATCAGCCCCAGCATTTT

size: -
D: TRBD1
J: TRBJ1-4
V: TRBV9
CDR3: CASSPRTGEGGNEKLFF
DNA: TGTGCCAGCAGCCCGAGGACAGGGGAAGGCGGGAATGAAAAACTGTTTTTT

size: -
D: -
J: TRBJ1-2
V: TRBV6-6
CDR3: CASSSSSYGYTF
DNA: TGTGCCAGCAGTTCTTCATCCTATGGCTACACCTTC

size: once
D: TRBD2
J: TRBJ2-3
V: TRBV5-6
CDR3: CASSLDPSGRADTQYF
DNA: TGTGCCAGCAGCTTGGACCCTAGCGGGAGGGCAGATACGCAGTATTTT

size: -
D: TRBD1
J: TRBJ2-5
V: TRBV24-1
CDR3: CATSDFGTGETQYF
DNA: TGTGCCACCAGTGATTTTGGGACAGGGGAGACCCAGTACTTC

size: -
D: TRBD2
J: TRBJ2-3
V: TRBV7-8
CDR3: CASSLAVAGGSNTQYF
DNA: TGTGCCAGCAGCTTAGCGGTAGCGGGAGGTTCTAATACGCAGTATTTT

size: -
D: TRBD1
J: TRBJ1-2
V: TRBV7-2
CDR3: CASSLETGGYGYTF
DNA: TGTGCCAGCAGCTTAGAGACAGGGGGCTATGGCTACACCTTC

size: once
D: -
J: TRBJ1-3
V: TRBV11-2
CDR3: CASRHYRDSRVSGNTIYF
DNA: TGTGCCAGCAGGCATTACCGGGACTCCCGAGTCTCTGGAAACACCATATATTTT

size: once
D: TRBD1
J: TRBJ1-6
V: TRBV6-5
CDR3: CASIPQTGVQSPLHF
DNA: TGTGCCAGCATTCCACAGACAGGGGTGCAATCACCCCTCCACTTT

size: -
D: -
J: TRBJ1-2
V: TRBV27
CDR3: CASSLSIGVEGYTF
DNA: TGTGCCAGCAGTTTATCGATCGGGGTGGAGGGCTACACCTTC

size: few
D: -
J: TRBJ1-2
V: TRBV28
CDR3: CASSINTGFGGYTF
DNA: TGTGCCAGCAGTATTAACACAGGGTTCGGTGGCTACACCTTC

size: -
D: TRBD1
J: TRBJ1-2
V: TRBV2
CDR3: CASRRGQNYGYTF
DNA: TGTGCCAGCAGGAGGGGACAGAACTATGGCTACACCTTC

size: -
D: TRBD1
J: TRBJ1-1
V: TRBV10-2
CDR3: CASRGQGLATEAFF
DNA: TGCGCCAGCAGGGGACAGGGTTTAGCTACTGAAGCTTTCTTT

size: -
D: -
J: TRBJ1-1
V: TRBV6-5
CDR3: CASSTTENTEAFF
DNA: TGTGCCAGCAGTACGACAGAGAACACTGAAGCTTTCTTT

size: once
D: TRBD1
J: TRBJ1-6
V: TRBV7-8
CDR3: CASSVSTGGSSPLHF
DNA: TGTGCCAGCAGCGTCTCGACAGGGGGCAGTTCACCCCTCCACTTT

size: -
D: TRBD1
J: TRBJ2-7
V: TRBV3-1/TRBV3-2
CDR3: CASSERDRAYEQYF
DNA: TGTGCCAGCAGCGAGCGGGACAGGGCCTACGAGCAGTACTTC

size: -
D: TRBD2
J: TRBJ2-5
V: TRBV7-9
CDR3: CASSPTSGQETQYF
DNA: TGTGCCAGCAGCCCTACTAGCGGACAAGAGACCCAGTACTTC

size: -
D: -
J: TRBJ1-1
V: TRBV6-5
CDR3: CASSYSQEGDTEAFF
DNA: TGTGCCAGCAGTTACTCGCAGGAGGGGGACACTGAAGCTTTCTTT

size: -
D: -
J: TRBJ1-5
V: TRBV6-2/TRBV6-3
CDR3: CASSPDNSNQPQHF
DNA: TGTGCCAGCAGCCCGGATAATAGCAATCAGCCCCAGCATTTT

size: -
D: -
J: TRBJ2-5
V: TRBV7-8
CDR3: CASSLDTVPQETQYF
DNA: TGTGCCAGCAGCTTAGACACTGTCCCGCAAGAGACCCAGTACTTC

size: -
D: -
J: TRBJ1-5
V: TRBV19
CDR3: CASSKGATYGNQPQHF
DNA: TGTGCCAGTAGTAAAGGGGCCACCTACGGCAATCAGCCCCAGCATTTT

size: -
D: TRBD2
J: TRBJ2-3
V: TRBV5-1
CDR3: CASKGLAGGGDTQYF
DNA: TGCGCCAGCAAGGGACTAGCGGGAGGCGGGGATACGCAGTATTTT

size: -
D: -
J: TRBJ2-5
V: TRBV11-2
CDR3: CASSLIGRQETQYF
DNA: TGTGCCAGCAGCTTAATAGGCAGGCAAGAGACCCAGTACTTC

size: -
D: -
J: TRBJ2-1
V: TRBV5-4
CDR3: CASKSGSTNEQFF
DNA: TGTGCCAGCAAGTCGGGGTCTACCAATGAGCAGTTCTTC

size: -
D: -
J: TRBJ1-1
V: TRBV6-2/TRBV6-3
CDR3: CASSSPGAGNTEAFF
DNA: TGTGCCAGCAGTTCCCCAGGGGCAGGGAACACTGAAGCTTTCTTT

size: -
D: -
J: TRBJ2-5
V: TRBV7-2
CDR3: CASSLSGGNQETQYF
DNA: TGTGCCAGCAGCTTGTCCGGGGGAAACCAAGAGACCCAGTACTTC

size: -
D: TRBD1
J: TRBJ1-6
V: TRBV18
CDR3: CASSPRQGEDSPLHF
DNA: TGTGCCAGCTCACCGAGACAGGGTGAGGATTCACCCCTCCACTTT